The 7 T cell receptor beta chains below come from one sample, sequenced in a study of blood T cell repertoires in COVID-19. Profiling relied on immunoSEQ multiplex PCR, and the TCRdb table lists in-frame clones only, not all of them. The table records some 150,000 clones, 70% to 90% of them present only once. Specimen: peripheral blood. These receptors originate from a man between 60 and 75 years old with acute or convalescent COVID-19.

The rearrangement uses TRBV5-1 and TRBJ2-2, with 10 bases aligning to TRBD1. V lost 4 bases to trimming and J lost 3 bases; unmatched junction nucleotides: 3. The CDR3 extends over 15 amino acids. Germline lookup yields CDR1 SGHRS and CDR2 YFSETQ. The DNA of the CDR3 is TGCGCCAGCAGCCAGGGACAGGGGTACACCGGGGAGCTGTTTTTT. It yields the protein CASSQGQGYTGELFF.

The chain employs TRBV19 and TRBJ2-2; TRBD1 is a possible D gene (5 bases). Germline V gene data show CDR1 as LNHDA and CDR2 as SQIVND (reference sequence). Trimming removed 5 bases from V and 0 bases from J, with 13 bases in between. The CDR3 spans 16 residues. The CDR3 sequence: CASSPDRRPNTGELFF. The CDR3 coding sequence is TGTGCCAGTAGTCCCGACAGAAGACCGAACACCGGGGAGCTGTTTTTT.

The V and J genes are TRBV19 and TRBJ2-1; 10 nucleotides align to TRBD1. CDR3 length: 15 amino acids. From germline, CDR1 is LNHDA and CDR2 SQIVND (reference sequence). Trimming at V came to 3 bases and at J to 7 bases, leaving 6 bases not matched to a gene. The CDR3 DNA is TGTGCCAGTAGTATGGGACAGGGGAGGGGGAATGAGCAGTTCTTC. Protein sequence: CASSMGQGRGNEQFF. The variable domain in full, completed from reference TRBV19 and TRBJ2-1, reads DGGITQSPKYLFRKEGQNVTLSCEQNLNHDAMYWYRQDPGQGLRLIYYSQIVNDFQKGDIAEGYSVSREKKESFPLTVTSAQKNPTAFYLCASSMGQGRGNEQFFGPGTRLTVL.

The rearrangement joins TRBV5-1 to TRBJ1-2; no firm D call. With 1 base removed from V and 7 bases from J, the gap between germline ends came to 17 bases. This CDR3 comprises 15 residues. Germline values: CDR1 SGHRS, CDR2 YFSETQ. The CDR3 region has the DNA TGCGCCAGCAGCTTGTTAACGGGTCCACTTAGTGGCTACACCTTC. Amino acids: CASSLLTGPLSGYTF.

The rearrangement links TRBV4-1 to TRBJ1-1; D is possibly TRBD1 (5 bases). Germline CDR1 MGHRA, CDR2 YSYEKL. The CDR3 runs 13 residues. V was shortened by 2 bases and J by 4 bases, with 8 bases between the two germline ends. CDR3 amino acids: CASSQPGPTEAFF. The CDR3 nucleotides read TGCGCCAGCAGCCAACCAGGGCCCACTGAAGCTTTCTTT.

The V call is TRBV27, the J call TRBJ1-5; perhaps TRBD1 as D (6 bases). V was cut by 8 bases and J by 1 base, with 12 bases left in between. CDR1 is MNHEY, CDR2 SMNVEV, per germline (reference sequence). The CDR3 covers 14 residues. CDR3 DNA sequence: TGTGCCAGCGGGTCAGGGGTCAGCAATCAGCCCCAGCATTTT. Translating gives CASGSGVSNQPQHF.

CDR3 nucleotides: TGTGCCAGCAGCTCCCCCAACTCCTACGAGCAGTACTTC. This codes for CASSSPNSYEQYF. The rearrangement uses TRBV5-4 and TRBJ2-7; D not certain. V was shortened by 3 bases and J by 0 bases, with 7 bases between the two germline ends. The length of the CDR3 is 13 residues. Germline assignment: CDR1 SGHNT and CDR2 YYREEE (reference sequence).